The 29 T cell receptor beta chains below were found in one sample sequenced in a study of T cell changes during pregnancy in multiple sclerosis. TCRdb's copy holds only in-frame clones and misses some; the assay was immunoSEQ multiplex PCR. The data show around 54,000 clones, 80% to 95% seen once. Sequenced material: CD4+ T cells from peripheral blood mononuclear cells, taken after pregnancy. Receptor source: a female donor in good health, enrolled as a control in a pregnancy study.

This clone was observed a single time. CDR3 coding DNA: TGTGCCAGCAGCCCTGATGGACAGGTTGTGTACAATGAGCAGTTCTTC. This translates into CASSPDGQVVYNEQFF. The rearrangement uses TRBV7-6 and TRBJ2-1, with TRBD1 matching 7 bases. Germline CDR1 and CDR2: SGHVS and FNYEAQ. V lost 5 bases, J lost 4 bases, and 11 bases stayed unmatched. This CDR3 contains 16 residues.

The chain joins TRBV6-5 to TRBJ1-1; 7 bases map to TRBD1. CDR1 and CDR2 (germline): MNHEY, SVGAGI. The CDR3 consists of 15 residues. The ends lost 3 bases at V and 0 bases at J; junction bases unmatched: 4. CDR3 amino acids: CASSYSTGMNTEAFF. As DNA, the CDR3 is TGTGCCAGCAGTTATTCGACAGGGATGAACACTGAAGCTTTCTTT.

The rearrangement joins TRBV5-4 to TRBJ2-1, with D maybe TRBD1 (6 bases). V lost 0 bases and J 8 bases, leaving 15 bases between the germline ends. CDR3 length: 15 amino acids. Germline CDR1 is SGHNT and CDR2 is YYREEE (reference sequence). The CDR3 DNA follows: TGTGCCAGCAGCTTGGGGCCAGGGGCGAATGATGAGCAGTTCTTC. Its protein product is CASSLGPGANDEQFF.

This clone was counted a single time. The chain joins TRBV7-8 to TRBJ2-3; 7 bases line up with TRBD2. The CDR3 is made up of 14 amino acids. V gave up 7 bases and J gave up 1 base; unmatched junction bases: 5. Germline V CDR1 and CDR2: SGHVS, FQNEAQ. This chain's CDR3 is CASNIGGGTDTQYF. In DNA, the CDR3 is TGTGCCAGCAACATTGGGGGGGGCACAGATACGCAGTATTTT.

The genes are TRBV5-1 and TRBJ2-5, with 10 bases fitting TRBD2. CDR3 length: 14 amino acids. V trimming: 5 bases; J trimming: 2 bases; junction bases outside the gene matches: 3. From germline, CDR1 is SGHRS and CDR2 YFSETQ. The DNA of the CDR3 is TGCGCCAGCAGTCGTAGCGGGAGGCAAGAGACCCAGTACTTC. Translation: CASSRSGRQETQYF.

This rearrangement joins TRBV16 to TRBJ2-7; 10 nucleotides line up with TRBD2. Germline CDR1 and CDR2: KGHSY and FQNENV. With V trimmed by 0 bases and J by 4 bases, 3 bases remained unmatched. The CDR3 is made up of 15 amino acids. CDR3 DNA sequence: TGTGCCAGCAGCCAATCTCGGACTAGCGGTTACGAGCAGTACTTC. It specifies CASSQSRTSGYEQYF.

The V call is TRBV20-1, the J call TRBJ2-3; 7 bases fit TRBD1. V shed 6 bases and J 4 bases; nucleotides not matched to a gene: 1. Germline V gene data show CDR1 as DFQATT and CDR2 as SNEGSKA (reference sequence). CDR3 length equals 11 residues. CDR3: CSARGSDTQYF. The CDR3 nucleotides read TGCAGTGCCAGGGGGTCAGATACGCAGTATTTT.

V is TRBV13 and J is TRBJ2-5; D ambiguous. The length of the CDR3 is 16 residues. Germline loops: CDR1 PRHDT, CDR2 FYEKMQ (reference sequence). Trimming cost V 0 bases and J 5 bases, with 16 bases left between them. The DNA of the CDR3 is TGTGCCAGCAGCTTAGGTTGGATCACCGAGAGGGAGACCCAGTACTTC. It encodes CASSLGWITERETQYF.

This chain connects TRBV6-1 to TRBJ2-5; the match to TRBD2 covers 15 bases. This CDR3 comprises 19 residues. V was clipped by 0 bases and J by 4 bases; unmatched bases: 9. Germline CDR1 and CDR2: MNHNS and SASEGT. CDR3: CASSEALLGLAGGIETQYF. The CDR3 DNA sequence: TGTGCCAGCAGTGAAGCGCTTCTTGGACTAGCGGGGGGGATAGAGACCCAGTACTTC.

The rearrangement uses TRBV5-1 and TRBJ1-2; TRBD1 matches at 7 bases. The germline V gene has CDR1 SGHRS and CDR2 YFSETQ. V lost 0 bases and J lost 7; bases outside the gene matches: 6. This CDR3 comprises 14 residues. CDR3 sequence reads: CASSLEGGNRGYTF. The CDR3 nucleotides are TGCGCCAGCAGCTTGGAAGGGGGCAACCGTGGCTACACCTTC.

The chain is built from TRBV18 and TRBJ1-2; 8 nucleotides line up with TRBD1. After removal of 5 bases from V and 6 bases from J, the junction contained 5 bases not matched to a gene. This CDR3 comprises 13 residues. CDR1 KGHSH and CDR2 LQKENI come from the germline V gene. CDR3 protein: CASSTQQGDGYTF. DNA for the CDR3: TGTGCCAGCTCAACTCAACAGGGGGATGGCTACACCTTC.

This chain uses TRBV5-1 with TRBJ1-5; D is uncertain. The V gene lost 0 bases and the J gene lost 2 bases, with 9 bases spanning the gap. Germline CDR1 SGHRS, CDR2 YFSETQ. The CDR3 is made up of 15 amino acids. The CDR3 loop is CASSLDGLGNQPQHF. CDR3 sequence (DNA): TGCGCCAGCAGCTTGGACGGTTTGGGCAATCAGCCCCAGCATTTT.

This clone was seen just once. The V and J genes are TRBV19 and TRBJ2-5, with 8 bases fitting TRBD2. V shed 3 bases and J 4 bases; nucleotides not matched to a gene: 4. The germline gives CDR1 LNHDA, CDR2 SQIVND (reference sequence). The CDR3 extends over 14 amino acids. Here the CDR3 DNA reads TGTGCCAGTAGTATTTTTCTAGCGGGAGAGACCCAGTACTTC. Amino acids: CASSIFLAGETQYF.

The J gene is TRBJ2-7, the V gene TRBV11-1; no reliable D call. The CDR3 is made up of 14 amino acids. Looked up from germline, CDR1 is SGHAT and CDR2 is FQDESV (reference sequence). V lost 0 bases and J 0 bases, leaving 6 bases between the germline ends. The chain's CDR3 is CASSLAGLSYEQYF. CDR3 coding DNA: TGTGCCAGCAGCTTAGCGGGCCTCTCCTACGAGCAGTACTTC.

V is TRBV6-6 and J is TRBJ2-7; maybe TRBD2 (7 bases). CDR1 is MNHNY and CDR2 is SVGAGI in the germline V gene (reference sequence). This CDR3 spans 13 amino acids. V dropped 8 bases and J dropped 2 bases, with 13 bases sitting between them. In nucleotides, the CDR3 is TGTGCCAGCGGGGGAGGGGGGCCCTACGAGCAGTACTTC. It is translated as CASGGGGPYEQYF.

The genes are TRBV7-3 and TRBJ2-5, with D perhaps matching TRBD2 (5 bases). Trimming stripped 5 bases from V and 4 bases from J, with 14 bases between. Germline V gene sequence: CDR1 SGHTA, CDR2 FQGTGA. This CDR3 is built from 14 residues. This CDR3 reads CASSPPGSGETQYF. CDR3 sequence (DNA): TGTGCCAGCAGCCCCCCGGGGAGCGGAGAGACCCAGTACTTC.

This clone showed up just once. The rearrangement joins TRBV2 to TRBJ1-5, with 7 bases that match TRBD1. Germline loops: CDR1 SNHLY, CDR2 FYNNEI. CDR3 size: 15 residues. The V and J ends lost 5 bases and 6 bases, in that order; junction bases with no gene match: 10. CDR3 nucleotides: TGTGCCAGCAGTCTCGACAGGGCCGCAAGTCAGCCCCAGCATTTT. It translates to CASSLDRAASQPQHF.

This rearrangement joins TRBV4-2 to TRBJ2-4, with 9 bases lining up with TRBD1. The germline V gene has CDR1 LGHNA and CDR2 YNFKEQ. This CDR3 comprises 16 residues. Losses at the gene ends were 0 bases for V and 3 bases for J; bases not matched to a gene: 3. For the CDR3, the DNA is TGTGCCAGCAGCCAAGAGGACAGGGGAGGCAAAAACATTCAGTACTTC. It specifies CASSQEDRGGKNIQYF.

This rearrangement joins TRBV29-1 to TRBJ1-4; tentative D call: TRBD1 (5 bases). Per the germline V gene, CDR1 is SQVTM and CDR2 is ANQGSEA. The CDR3 totals 14 residues. V gave up 3 bases and J gave up 4 bases, with 12 bases separating them. The DNA of the CDR3 is TGCAGCGTTGATCCAGGGAACGGTAATGAAAAACTGTTTTTT. Translation gives CSVDPGNGNEKLFF.

The rearrangement joins TRBV2 to TRBJ2-3; D possibly corresponds to TRBD1 (6 bases). The V and J ends lost 8 bases and 2 bases respectively, with 8 bases between them. The germline V gene encodes CDR1 SNHLY and CDR2 FYNNEI. This CDR3 has 12 residues. The CDR3 spells CASRTDTDTQYF. Here the CDR3 DNA reads TGTGCCAGCCGGACAGACACAGATACGCAGTATTTT.

The rearrangement joins TRBV5-6 to TRBJ2-2, with TRBD2 identical over 10 bases. V was pared by 4 bases and J by 4 bases, with 10 bases of the junction left unmatched. The germline gives CDR1 SGHDT, CDR2 YYEEEE. The CDR3 is made up of 17 amino acids. CDR3 region: CASSQALAGGLTGELFF. The DNA of the CDR3 is TGTGCCAGCAGCCAAGCTTTAGCGGGAGGCCTCACCGGGGAGCTGTTTTTT.

The chain is built from TRBV29-1 and TRBJ1-1, with 8 bases fitting TRBD1. Trimming at V came to 7 bases and at J to 4 bases, leaving 26 bases not matched to a gene. Germline values: CDR1 SQVTM, CDR2 ANQGSEA. The CDR3 is 19 amino acids. The CDR3: CSETPVDPNSGQGATEAFF. The DNA for the CDR3 is TGCAGCGAAACCCCCGTGGACCCTAACTCAGGGCAGGGGGCCACTGAAGCTTTCTTT.

This clone has only a few counts. V gene TRBV5-6 combines with J gene TRBJ1-5; D perhaps matches TRBD1 (5 bases). Trimming removed 1 base from V and 6 bases from J, with 14 bases in between. CDR1 and CDR2 (germline): SGHDT, YYEEEE. This CDR3 is built from 15 residues. Here the CDR3 reads CASSLSGYWGQPQHF. The DNA of the CDR3 is TGTGCCAGCAGCTTGTCAGGGTATTGGGGTCAGCCCCAGCATTTT.

For this clone: One end of the junction does not line up with germline, which may come from a read error. At the DNA level, this CDR3 is encoded by other sequences in the same sample as well. The chain links TRBV30 to TRBJ1-2, with no clear D. This CDR3 region has 12 residues. The V gene's germline CDR1 is GTSNPN and CDR2 SVGIG (reference sequence). The CDR3 here is CAWSQVNYGYTF. The CDR3 DNA reads as TGCGCCTGGTCGCAGGTTAACTATGGCTACACCTTC.

This chain uses TRBV19 with TRBJ1-3, with D possibly TRBD1 on 5 matching bases. CDR3 size: 15 residues. The germline V gene encodes CDR1 LNHDA and CDR2 SQIVND (reference sequence). Between the trimmed V and J ends, which lost 3 bases and 3 bases, there was a span of 12 bases. The CDR3 reads CASSIRQSLGNTIYF. As DNA, the CDR3 is TGTGCCAGTAGTATTCGACAGAGCCTTGGAAACACCATATATTTT.

The gene calls are TRBV9 and TRBJ1-6; TRBD1 aligns across 8 bases. The germline V gene has CDR1 SGDLS and CDR2 YYNGEE. J was trimmed by 10 bases and V by 0 bases; bases with no gene match: 3. This CDR3 has 14 amino acids. The CDR3 region has the DNA TGTGCCAGCAGCGTAGTGGGACAGGACTCACCCCTCCACTTT. This encodes CASSVVGQDSPLHF. The entire variable domain, with the rest obtained from reference TRBV9 and TRBJ1-6, is as follows: DSGVTQTPKHLITATGQRVTLRCSPRSGDLSVYWYQQSLDQGLQFLIQYYNGEERAKGNILERFSAQQFPDLHSELNLSSLELGDSALYFCASSVVGQDSPLHFGNGTRLTVT.

The gene calls are TRBV4-2 and TRBJ1-4; D is perhaps TRBD1 (5 bases). Germline V CDR1 and CDR2: LGHNA, YNFKEQ. V lost 2 bases to trimming and J lost 6 bases, with 7 bases between them. The CDR3 is 13 residues long. For the CDR3, the DNA is TGTGCCAGCAGCCAATGGGGGGATGAAAAACTGTTTTTT. Translated, it gives CASSQWGDEKLFF.

This rearrangement joins TRBV7-9 to TRBJ1-6, with no clear D. V was shortened by 1 base and J by 5 bases, with 6 bases between the two germline ends. Per the germline V gene, CDR1 is SEHNR and CDR2 is FQNEAQ (reference sequence). This CDR3 region has 14 residues. The CDR3 sequence is CASSLGTDNSPLHF. In DNA form, the CDR3 reads TGTGCCAGCAGCTTAGGTACAGATAATTCACCCCTCCACTTT.

This clone was counted between two and nine times. This chain links TRBV6-6 with TRBJ1-3; D might be TRBD1 (5 bases). V dropped 2 bases and J dropped 2 bases, with 10 bases sitting between them. Germline V gene data show CDR1 as MNHNY and CDR2 as SVGAGI (reference sequence). The CDR3 spans 15 residues. In DNA form, the CDR3 reads TGTGCCAGCAGTTACGTCGGGGGGACTGGAAACACCATATATTTT. It encodes CASSYVGGTGNTIYF.